This entry is about one T cell receptor beta chain. What it binds is not known. TCR beta CDR3 regions were amplified from RNA. TCR CDR3 regions were first amplified by RT-PCR with HTBI primers. TCRdb passed the multiplex PCR reads through MiXCR, listing each CDR3 protein once. Of approximately 510,000 distinct CDR3 sequences detected, 40% to 55% appear once; the ten largest clones hold about 43%. These data come from a study of T cells in Graves' hyperthyroidism and ophthalmopathy. Study-wide results and caveats: Separation of ophthalmopathy from stable hyperthyroidism was achieved by a 13 V-J model. Blood also showed most of the thyroid clonotypes that were expanded above 0.001.

Exclusions: uncontrolled infection, other autoimmune disease, pregnancy, lactation. Based on clinical symptoms, serum thyroxine and TRAb, thyroid ultrasound and orbital computed tomography, diagnoses were reached. The CDR3 contains 11 residues. Per germline, CDR1 SQVTM and CDR2 ANQGSEA. The V gene lost 8 bases and the J gene lost 8 bases, with 15 bases spanning the gap. Sequencing used peripheral blood or thyroid tissue (not recorded which). The V gene is TRBV29-1, the J gene TRBJ1-2, with D possibly being TRBD1 (6 bases). This sequence was found in an adult woman with Graves' disease, either hyperthyroidism or ophthalmopathy (not recorded which). The CDR3 DNA follows: TGCAGCACCCGCCGGACAGCCGGCTACACCTTC. Translated: CSTRRTAGYTF. Combining the CDR3 with reference TRBV29-1 and TRBJ1-2 gives the whole variable domain SAVISQKPSRDICQRGTSLTIQCQVDSQVTMMFWYRQQPGQSLTLIATANQGSEATYESGFVIDKFPISRPNLTFSTLTVSNMSPEDSSIYLCSTRRTAGYTFGSGTRLTVV.